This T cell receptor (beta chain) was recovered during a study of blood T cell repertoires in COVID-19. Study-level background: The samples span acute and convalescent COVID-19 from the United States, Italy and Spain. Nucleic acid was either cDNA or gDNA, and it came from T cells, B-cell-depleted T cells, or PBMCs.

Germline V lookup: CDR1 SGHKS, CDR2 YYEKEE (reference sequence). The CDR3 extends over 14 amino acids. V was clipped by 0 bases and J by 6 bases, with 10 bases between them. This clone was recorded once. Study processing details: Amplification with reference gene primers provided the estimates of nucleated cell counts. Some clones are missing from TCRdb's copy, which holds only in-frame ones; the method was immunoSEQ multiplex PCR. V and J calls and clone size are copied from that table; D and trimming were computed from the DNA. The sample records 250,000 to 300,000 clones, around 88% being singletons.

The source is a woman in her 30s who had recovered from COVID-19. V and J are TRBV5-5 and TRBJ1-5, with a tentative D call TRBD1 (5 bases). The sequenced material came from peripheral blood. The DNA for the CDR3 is TGTGCCAGCAGCTTGGGGGGCACTTCTCAGCCCCAGCATTTT. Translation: CASSLGGTSQPQHF.